The rows below give T cell receptor beta chains drawn from one sample of a study of early T cells in non-severe SARS-CoV-2 infection. TCRdb reanalysed the 5' RACE reads using MiXCR and keeps one entry per CDR3 protein. This table has 45,000 to 55,000 distinct CDR3 sequences, 6% to 7% appearing once. The sequencing input was whole blood. The source of these receptors is an adult who was a healthcare worker with PCR-confirmed SARS-CoV-2 infection or an uninfected control (not recorded which). Both conserved end residues are part of each CDR3. The D gene is left open where the match is weak. Size values are once, few and many counts, or a class for expanded clones, and some rows have none.

D gene,J gene,V gene,clone size,CDR3 protein,CDR3 DNA
TRBD1,TRBJ2-1,TRBV2,many,CASRSGTAPYNEQFF,TGTGCCAGCAGATCCGGGACAGCACCTTACAATGAGCAGTTCTTC
TRBD2,TRBJ2-7,TRBV6-2/TRBV6-3,few,CASSYAGDPYEQYF,TGTGCCAGCAGTTACGCGGGGGATCCCTACGAGCAGTACTTC
-,TRBJ2-3,TRBV24-1,few,CATEGEVTDTQYF,TGTGCCACGGAAGGGGAGGTCACAGATACGCAGTATTTT
-,TRBJ1-6,TRBV7-2,many,CASSRTRDGNSPLHF,TGTGCCAGCAGCCGTACAAGGGACGGAAATTCACCCCTCCACTTT
TRBD2,TRBJ2-1,TRBV19,many,CASSITSGGINEQFF,TGTGCCAGTAGTATCACTAGCGGGGGGATTAATGAGCAGTTCTTC
-,TRBJ1-1,TRBV27,few,CASSLSWVSGAFF,TGTGCCAGCAGTTTATCTTGGGTTTCTGGAGCTTTCTTT
TRBD1,TRBJ1-1,TRBV7-2,many,CASTRGMGTEAFF,TGTGCCAGTACCAGGGGGATGGGCACTGAAGCTTTCTTT
-,TRBJ2-3,TRBV28,few,CASSPYFTDTQYF,TGTGCCAGCAGTCCTTACTTTACAGATACGCAGTATTTT
-,TRBJ2-1,TRBV20-1,many,CSARTYNEQFF,TGCAGTGCTAGGACCTACAATGAGCAGTTCTTC
-,TRBJ1-4,TRBV12-3/TRBV12-4,many,CASSPGYEKLFF,TGTGCCAGCAGTCCAGGCTATGAAAAACTGTTTTTT
TRBD2,TRBJ2-5,TRBV6-2/TRBV6-3,few,CATFSTSSGRETQYF,TGTGCCACCTTTTCGACTAGCTCAGGGAGAGAGACCCAGTACTTC
-,TRBJ1-4,TRBV12-3/TRBV12-4,many,CASREGATNEKLFF,TGTGCCAGCAGGGAGGGAGCAACTAATGAAAAACTGTTTTTT
-,TRBJ1-1,TRBV5-1,few,CASSSDRMNTEAFF,TGCGCCAGCAGCTCGGACAGAATGAACACTGAAGCTTTCTTT
-,TRBJ1-2,TRBV12-3/TRBV12-4,many,CASTHGPRYGYTF,TGTGCCAGCACCCATGGCCCCCGCTATGGCTACACCTTC
-,TRBJ2-7,TRBV9,few,CASSVKGRNSYEQYF,TGTGCCAGCAGCGTAAAGGGCAGGAACTCCTACGAGCAGTACTTC
TRBD1,TRBJ2-5,TRBV11-2,-,CASSDPDRGAQETQYF,TGTGCCAGCAGTGACCCGGACAGGGGGGCTCAAGAGACCCAGTACTTC
TRBD1,TRBJ1-1,TRBV4-3,many,CASSQRGAGQGAFF,TGCGCCAGCAGCCAAAGAGGGGCGGGACAGGGAGCTTTCTTT
-,TRBJ2-2,TRBV7-2,many,CASSLYTGELFF,TGTGCCAGCAGCTTATACACCGGGGAGCTGTTTTTT
-,TRBJ2-7,TRBV29-1,many,CSVEGPGVGYEQYF,TGCAGCGTTGAAGGGCCAGGGGTTGGTTACGAGCAGTACTTC
TRBD2,TRBJ2-7,TRBV7-2,many,CASSSYGTSGGYEQYF,TGTGCCAGCAGCTCCTACGGAACTAGCGGGGGGTACGAGCAGTACTTC
TRBD1,TRBJ1-2,TRBV6-2/TRBV6-3,many,CASSTTGVDGYTF,TGTGCCAGCAGCACGACAGGGGTCGATGGCTACACCTTC
TRBD1,TRBJ2-1,TRBV20-1,few,CSARVAGGEQFF,TGCAGTGCTAGAGTTGCAGGGGGTGAGCAGTTCTTC
TRBD1,TRBJ2-7,TRBV2,many,CASSPGTESYEQYF,TGTGCCAGCAGCCCCGGGACAGAGTCCTACGAGCAGTACTTC
-,TRBJ2-1,TRBV4-1,-,CASSQDRVRTNNEQFF,TGCGCCAGCAGCCAAGATCGGGTCAGGACAAATAATGAGCAGTTCTTC
-,TRBJ2-5,TRBV7-2,-,CASSLGPGSHGKTQYF,TGTGCCAGCAGCTTAGGACCGGGGAGCCACGGAAAGACCCAGTACTTC
-,TRBJ1-6,TRBV4-3,many,CASSQRSSYNSPLHF,TGCGCCAGCAGCCAACGGTCATCCTATAATTCACCCCTCCACTTT
-,TRBJ1-6,TRBV18,few,CASSPKGDNSPLHF,TGTGCCAGCTCACCAAAGGGGGATAATTCACCCCTCCACTTT
TRBD2,TRBJ2-3,TRBV20-1,-,CSAGASTSADTDTQYF,TGCAGTGCTGGCGCTTCAACTAGCGCCGACACAGATACGCAGTATTTT
-,TRBJ2-7,TRBV7-9,-,CASSLGTARRAEQYF,TGTGCCAGCAGCTTAGGGACAGCCAGACGGGCCGAGCAGTACTTC
TRBD1,TRBJ2-4,TRBV7-8,few,CASSHGQGVTKNIQYF,TGTGCCAGCAGCCACGGACAGGGTGTCACCAAAAACATTCAGTACTTC
TRBD1,TRBJ1-2,TRBV7-9,many,CASSSQQGRYYGYTF,TGTGCCAGCAGCTCCCAACAGGGGAGGTACTATGGCTACACCTTC
-,TRBJ1-2,TRBV29-1,many,CSVVDSNYGYTF,TGCAGCGTCGTAGACAGTAACTATGGCTACACCTTC
TRBD2,TRBJ2-3,TRBV20-1,many,CSARTGTRTTDTQYF,TGCAGTGCAAGAACCGGGACTAGGACCACAGATACGCAGTATTTT
TRBD2,TRBJ2-3,TRBV20-1,-,CSANRLAGGRTDTQYF,TGCAGTGCTAACAGACTAGCGGGGGGGCGGACAGATACGCAGTATTTT
-,TRBJ2-7,TRBV20-1,few,CSARDPGPYEQYF,TGCAGTGCTAGAGATCCAGGCCCCTACGAGCAGTACTTC
-,TRBJ2-3,TRBV7-6,many,CASSPNTARNTDTQYF,TGTGCCAGCAGCCCCAATACCGCCAGAAACACAGATACGCAGTATTTT
TRBD2,TRBJ2-2,TRBV12-3/TRBV12-4,many,CASSLLASGGLYYANTGELFF,TGTGCCAGCAGTTTATTGGCTAGCGGGGGGCTTTATTACGCGAACACCGGGGAGCTGTTTTTT
-,TRBJ1-3,TRBV27,many,CASSLGSGNTIYF,TGTGCCAGCAGCCTGGGCTCTGGAAACACCATATATTTT
-,TRBJ2-1,TRBV4-3,many,CASSQDTSFGHEQFF,TGCGCCAGCAGCCAAGATACTAGCTTTGGCCATGAGCAGTTCTTC
TRBD1,TRBJ2-5,TRBV18,few,CASSPGDRGETQYF,TGTGCCAGCTCGCCCGGCGACAGGGGAGAGACCCAGTACTTC
TRBD1,TRBJ1-2,TRBV20-1,many,CSAPRQGGNYGYTF,TGCAGTGCGCCCCGACAGGGGGGAAACTATGGCTACACCTTC
-,TRBJ1-2,TRBV19,many,CASRGPGSPLGGYTF,TGTGCCAGCCGGGGACCCGGATCCCCCCTCGGTGGCTACACCTTC
TRBD1,TRBJ2-7,TRBV18,many,CASSPRQGDYEQYF,TGTGCCAGCTCACCAAGACAGGGGGACTACGAGCAGTACTTC
TRBD1,TRBJ1-6,TRBV30,-,CAWSEGQGSPLHF,TGTGCCTGGAGTGAAGGACAGGGGTCACCCCTCCACTTT
-,TRBJ1-2,TRBV6-6,many,CASSYPQNYGYTF,TGTGCCAGCAGTTACCCACAGAACTATGGCTACACCTTC
-,TRBJ1-1,TRBV30,many,CAWRGGDRNTEAFF,TGTGCCTGGAGAGGGGGAGACAGGAACACTGAAGCTTTCTTT